A selection of T cell receptor beta chains follows, all from one sample in a study of shared clonotypes between healthy human individuals. Clones were sequenced by immunoSEQ multiplex PCR, and TCRdb holds only the in-frame ones, with some missing. In the table there are approximately 1.4 million clones, 95% to 99% of which are singletons. Sequencing input: naive CD4+ T cells sorted from blood. The receptors here all came from a man in his thirties or forties in good health. Both conserved end residues are part of each CDR3.

j_call: TRBJ1-5; v_call: TRBV10-3; cdr3_aa: CATKQGVSNQPQHF
j_call: TRBJ2-7; v_call: TRBV2; cdr3_aa: CASSEGTYYEQYF
j_call: TRBJ2-2; v_call: TRBV5-4; cdr3_aa: CASSLETSGRADGELFF
j_call: TRBJ2-7; v_call: TRBV14; cdr3_aa: CASSQESWREQYF
j_call: TRBJ2-5; v_call: TRBV6-5; cdr3_aa: CASSWGSKETQYF
j_call: TRBJ2-1; v_call: TRBV19; cdr3_aa: CASSTPLGILYNEQFF
j_call: TRBJ2-2; v_call: TRBV11-2; cdr3_aa: CASNYDGRLGELFF
j_call: TRBJ1-1; v_call: TRBV29-1; cdr3_aa: CSVVSGGWTEAFF
j_call: TRBJ2-1; v_call: TRBV9; cdr3_aa: CASSVGGTGGLNEQFF
j_call: TRBJ2-3; v_call: TRBV5-1; cdr3_aa: CASSPTAADTQYF
j_call: TRBJ2-7; v_call: TRBV5-1; cdr3_aa: CASSPIDGYEQYF
j_call: TRBJ1-1; v_call: TRBV18; cdr3_aa: CASSPGPNTEAFF
j_call: TRBJ1-3; v_call: TRBV2; cdr3_aa: CASSEQGGGNTIYF
j_call: TRBJ2-7; v_call: TRBV7-9; cdr3_aa: CASSLAEGSKQYF
j_call: TRBJ1-1; v_call: TRBV5-4; cdr3_aa: CASSSQQEMNTEAFF
j_call: TRBJ1-4; v_call: TRBV7-6; cdr3_aa: CASSLEDHRATNEKLFF
j_call: TRBJ2-7; v_call: TRBV9; cdr3_aa: CASSPSAGIPYEQYF
j_call: TRBJ2-3; v_call: TRBV10-2; cdr3_aa: CASRTSGTDTQYF
j_call: TRBJ1-2; v_call: TRBV4-3; cdr3_aa: CASSQDSGTNYGYTF
j_call: TRBJ2-2; v_call: TRBV2; cdr3_aa: CASSEAAAGVTGELFF
j_call: TRBJ2-3; v_call: TRBV7-6; cdr3_aa: CASSSPGGETDTQYF
j_call: TRBJ1-5; v_call: TRBV19; cdr3_aa: CASRTGGNQPQHF
j_call: TRBJ2-1; v_call: TRBV6-5; cdr3_aa: CASSYVLAGYNEQFF
j_call: TRBJ2-2; v_call: TRBV7-3; cdr3_aa: CASSLIARNTGELFF
j_call: TRBJ2-1; v_call: TRBV7-9; cdr3_aa: CASSLLGLANEQFF
j_call: TRBJ2-7; v_call: TRBV6-1; cdr3_aa: CASSEAQREQYF
j_call: TRBJ2-3; v_call: TRBV28; cdr3_aa: CASRGEGQGGTDTQYF
j_call: TRBJ2-7; v_call: TRBV25-1; cdr3_aa: CASSADSEQYF
j_call: TRBJ1-2; v_call: TRBV28; cdr3_aa: CASSLGILVGGYTF
j_call: TRBJ2-7; v_call: TRBV15; cdr3_aa: CATSGLGASKYEQYF
j_call: TRBJ1-2; v_call: TRBV19; cdr3_aa: CATGRGNYGYTF
j_call: TRBJ2-7; v_call: TRBV5-6; cdr3_aa: CASSRSYEQYF
j_call: TRBJ2-2; v_call: TRBV5-1; cdr3_aa: CASSPHQNTGELFF
j_call: TRBJ2-3; v_call: TRBV11-2; cdr3_aa: CASRTGVIRTDTQYF
j_call: TRBJ2-7; v_call: TRBV18; cdr3_aa: CASSPLGTSAEQYF
j_call: TRBJ1-4; v_call: TRBV5-6; cdr3_aa: CASSFGGPSWEKLFF
j_call: TRBJ1-1; v_call: TRBV19; cdr3_aa: CASSIVGGGMNTEAFF
j_call: TRBJ2-1; v_call: TRBV10-3; cdr3_aa: CAIKDYPTRDNEQFF
j_call: TRBJ2-1; v_call: TRBV2; cdr3_aa: CASRFDSVVNEQFF
j_call: TRBJ1-1; v_call: TRBV5-5; cdr3_aa: CASSLFRLRTTEAFF
j_call: TRBJ2-7; v_call: TRBV28; cdr3_aa: CASSSVVPGGPYEQYF
j_call: TRBJ2-3; v_call: TRBV2; cdr3_aa: CASRGQREYGDTQYF
j_call: TRBJ2-7; v_call: TRBV5-1; cdr3_aa: CASSLGADVSEQYF